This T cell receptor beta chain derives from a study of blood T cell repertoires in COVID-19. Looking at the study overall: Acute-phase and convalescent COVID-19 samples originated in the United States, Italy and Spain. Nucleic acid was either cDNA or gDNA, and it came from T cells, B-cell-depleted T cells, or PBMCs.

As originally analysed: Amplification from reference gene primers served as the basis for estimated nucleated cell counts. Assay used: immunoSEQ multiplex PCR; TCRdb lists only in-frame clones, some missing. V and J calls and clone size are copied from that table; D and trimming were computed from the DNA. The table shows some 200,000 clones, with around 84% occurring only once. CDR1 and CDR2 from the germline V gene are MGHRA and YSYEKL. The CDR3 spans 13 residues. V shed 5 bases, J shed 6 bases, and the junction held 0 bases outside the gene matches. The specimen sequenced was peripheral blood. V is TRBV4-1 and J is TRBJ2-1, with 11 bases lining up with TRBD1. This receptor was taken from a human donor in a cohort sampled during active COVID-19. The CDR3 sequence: CASSGTGGNEQFF. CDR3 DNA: TGCGCCAGCAGCGGGACAGGGGGCAATGAGCAGTTCTTC.